These T cell receptor beta chains were read from a single sample in a study of blood T cell repertoires in COVID-19. The assay was immunoSEQ multiplex PCR, and TCRdb's table has in-frame clones only and misses some. The sample holds 300,000 to 400,000 clones, around 86% seen once. Sequenced sample: peripheral blood. The origin of the receptors is a man over 45 with active or convalescent COVID-19. CDR3s include the opening cysteine and the closing phenylalanine or tryptophan. Fields, in order: J gene, V gene, CDR3 protein.

TRBJ2-7,TRBV6-6,CASSYSRDDGYEQYF
TRBJ1-1,TRBV28,CASSLARGDTEAFF
TRBJ2-7,TRBV5-1,CASSLVAGATYEQYF
TRBJ2-1,TRBV30,CAWSRQESSYNEQFF
TRBJ2-7,TRBV24-1,CATSDSRGDRGVGEQYF
TRBJ1-4,TRBV30,CAWHTGTGQKLFF
TRBJ2-7,TRBV7-2,CASSLGRDYEQYF
TRBJ1-1,TRBV20-1,CSASWLNTEAFF
TRBJ2-3,TRBV11-2,CASSLWGAGAPADTQYF
TRBJ2-3,TRBV5-1,CASSSGVTSGRTDTQYF
TRBJ2-5,TRBV7-8,CASSPGQGEETQYF
TRBJ2-7,TRBV28,CASRKQGRSYEQYF
TRBJ1-2,TRBV11-2,CASSLGPRQAVNYGYTF
TRBJ2-7,TRBV2,CASIVDRGPYEQYF
TRBJ1-6,TRBV3-1/TRBV3-2,CASSPEGQGNSPLHF
TRBJ1-2,TRBV5-1,CASSPTGGLDYGYTF
TRBJ2-5,TRBV2,CASSEQGGQETQYF
TRBJ2-3,TRBV5-6,CASSSRQTSTDTQYF
TRBJ2-2,TRBV27,CASGSGQAGELFF
TRBJ1-1,TRBV2,CASSGQGANTEAFF
TRBJ1-1,TRBV19,CASSMPRTGEVGLNTEAFF
TRBJ2-7,TRBV5-1,CASSLYPTTPNLAIPYEQYF
TRBJ2-1,TRBV9,CASSVAPSAASYNEQFF
TRBJ2-5,TRBV4-3,CASSHTWTGRGTQYF